This T cell receptor (beta chain) derives from a study of metastatic and nonmetastatic thyroid tumors. Study-level information: Across blood and tumor or nodule tissue, repertoires from malignant and benign thyroid patients were compared with one another.

As processed by the authors: CDR3 differences across clinicopathological groups were used to build a distant-metastasis classifier for papillary thyroid cancer. TCRdb reanalyzed the PCR reads with MiXCR. V and J calls and clone size were set by TCRdb, not the authors. The repertoire includes tens of thousands of clones, 20% to 25% of them detected once, and 4.4% sits in the top ten. Per germline, CDR1 SGDLS and CDR2 YYNGEE. This CDR3 has 13 amino acids. With 0 bases removed from V and 8 bases from J, the gap between germline ends came to 9 bases. The study's findings and limits: Compared with benign nodules, malignant thyroid tumors were reported to have significantly higher TCR beta diversity in both blood and tumor.

Thyroid surgery had not been preceded by any treatment in any patient. For this clone: Its antigen is not known. A single base separates this from a much larger clone, so it may be a read error. The same CDR3 is also encoded by other DNA sequences in this sample.

Sequencing input: adjacent normal tissue. This chain joins TRBV9 and TRBJ1-3; D gene unclear. This TCR came from a female donor with papillary thyroid cancer or a benign thyroid nodule (not recorded which). Some clones in this sample may be carry-over from other donors' samples. CDR3 amino acids: CASSVGEVHTIYF. CDR3 DNA: TGTGCCAGCAGCGTAGGGGAGGTCCACACCATATATTTT. The variable domain in full, with the rest retrieved from reference TRBV9 and TRBJ1-3, is DSGVTQTPKHLITATGQRVTLRCSPRSGDLSVYWYQQSLDQGLQFLIQYYNGEERAKGNILERFSAQQFPDLHSELNLSSLELGDSALYFCASSVGEVHTIYFGEGSWLTVV.